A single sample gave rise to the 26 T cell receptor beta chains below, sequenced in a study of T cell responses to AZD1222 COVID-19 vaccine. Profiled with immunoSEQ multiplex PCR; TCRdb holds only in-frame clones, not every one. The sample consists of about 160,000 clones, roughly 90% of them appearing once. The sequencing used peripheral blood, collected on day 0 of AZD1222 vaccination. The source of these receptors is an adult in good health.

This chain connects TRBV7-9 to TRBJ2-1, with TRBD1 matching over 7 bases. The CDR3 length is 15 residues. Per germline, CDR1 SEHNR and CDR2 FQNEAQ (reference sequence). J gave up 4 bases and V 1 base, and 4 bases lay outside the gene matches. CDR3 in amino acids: CASSLGQGSYNEQFF. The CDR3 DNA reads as TGTGCCAGCAGCTTAGGACAGGGTTCATACAATGAGCAGTTCTTC. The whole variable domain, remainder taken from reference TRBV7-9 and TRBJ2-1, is DTGVSQNPRHKITKRGQNVTFRCDPISEHNRLYWYRQTLGQGPEFLTYFQNEAQLEKSRLLSDRFSAERPKGSFSTLEIQRTEQGDSAMYLCASSLGQGSYNEQFFGPGTRLTVL.

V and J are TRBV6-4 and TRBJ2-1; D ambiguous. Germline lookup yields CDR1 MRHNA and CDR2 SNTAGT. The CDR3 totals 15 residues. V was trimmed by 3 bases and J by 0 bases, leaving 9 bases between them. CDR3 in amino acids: CASSEKVSSYNEQFF. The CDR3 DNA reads TGTGCCAGCAGTGAAAAGGTTAGCTCCTACAATGAGCAGTTCTTC.

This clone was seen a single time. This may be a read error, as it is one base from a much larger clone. The DNA of the CDR3 is TGTGCCAGCAGCTCCCAAGAGACCCAGTACTTC. Amino acid sequence: CASSSQETQYF. The V and J genes are TRBV11-2 and TRBJ2-5, with D hard to call. The V and J ends lost 4 bases and 1 base respectively, with 1 base between them. The length of the CDR3 is 11 residues. Germline V gene data show CDR1 as SGHAT and CDR2 as FQNNGV. The full variable domain, completed using reference TRBV11-2 and TRBJ2-5, is EAGVAQSPRYKIIEKRQSVAFWCNPISGHATLYWYQQILGQGPKLLIQFQNNGVVDDSQLPKDRFSAERLKGVDSTLKIQPAKLEDSAVYLCASSSQETQYFGPGTRLLVL.

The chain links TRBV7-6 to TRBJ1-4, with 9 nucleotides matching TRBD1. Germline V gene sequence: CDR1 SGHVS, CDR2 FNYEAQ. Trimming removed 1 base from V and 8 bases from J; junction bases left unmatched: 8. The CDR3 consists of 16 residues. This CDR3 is CASSLGTGGSGEKLFF. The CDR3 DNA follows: TGTGCCAGCAGCTTAGGAACAGGGGGCTCGGGAGAAAAACTGTTTTTT.

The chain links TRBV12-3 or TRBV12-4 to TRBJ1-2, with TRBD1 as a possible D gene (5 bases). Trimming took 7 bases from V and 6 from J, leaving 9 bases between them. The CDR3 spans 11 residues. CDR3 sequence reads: CASTPGHGYTF. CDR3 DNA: TGTGCCAGCACCCCAGGGCATGGCTACACCTTC.

CDR3 sequence reads: CASRKTPGHGEFF. The CDR3 DNA follows: TGTGCCAGCAGGAAAACGCCGGGGCACGGGGAGTTCTTC. The chain uses TRBV28 and TRBJ2-1; TRBD1 or TRBD2 may be the D gene (5 bases each). Trimming removed 6 bases from V and 14 bases from J, with 20 bases in between. Germline loops: CDR1 MDHEN, CDR2 SYDVKM. This CDR3 is 13 amino acids long.

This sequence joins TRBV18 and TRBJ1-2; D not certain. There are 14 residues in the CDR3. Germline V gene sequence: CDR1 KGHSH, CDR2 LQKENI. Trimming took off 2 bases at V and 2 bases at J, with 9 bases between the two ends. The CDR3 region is CASSPRNQNYGYTF. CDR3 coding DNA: TGTGCCAGCTCACCAAGGAACCAGAACTATGGCTACACCTTC.

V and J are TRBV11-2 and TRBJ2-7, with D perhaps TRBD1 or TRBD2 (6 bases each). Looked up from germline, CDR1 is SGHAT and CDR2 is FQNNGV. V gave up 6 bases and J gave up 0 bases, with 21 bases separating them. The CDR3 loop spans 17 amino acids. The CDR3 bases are TGTGCCAGCAGTCCCCTGGGGAAGGGGGGAAGCTCCTACGAGCAGTACTTC. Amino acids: CASSPLGKGGSSYEQYF.

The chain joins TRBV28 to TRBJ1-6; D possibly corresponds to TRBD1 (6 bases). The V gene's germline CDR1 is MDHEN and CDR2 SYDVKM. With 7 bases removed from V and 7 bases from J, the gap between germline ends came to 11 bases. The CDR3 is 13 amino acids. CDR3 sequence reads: CASMETGNSPLHF. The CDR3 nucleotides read TGTGCCAGCATGGAAACAGGGAATTCACCCCTCCACTTT. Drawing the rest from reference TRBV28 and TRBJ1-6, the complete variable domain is DVKVTQSSRYLVKRTGEKVFLECVQDMDHENMFWYRQDPGLGLRLIYFSYDVKMKEKGDIPEGYSVSREKKERFSLILESASTNQTSMYLCASMETGNSPLHFGNGTRLTVT.

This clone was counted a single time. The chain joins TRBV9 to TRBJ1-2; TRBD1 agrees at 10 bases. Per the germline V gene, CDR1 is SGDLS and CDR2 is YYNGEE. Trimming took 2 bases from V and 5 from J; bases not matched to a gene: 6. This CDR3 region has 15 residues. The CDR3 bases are TGTGCCAGCAGCGTCGACAGGGGGCGAGGTTATGGCTACACCTTC. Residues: CASSVDRGRGYGYTF. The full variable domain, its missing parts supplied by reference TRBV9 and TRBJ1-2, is DSGVTQTPKHLITATGQRVTLRCSPRSGDLSVYWYQQSLDQGLQFLIQYYNGEERAKGNILERFSAQQFPDLHSELNLSSLELGDSALYFCASSVDRGRGYGYTFGSGTRLTVV.

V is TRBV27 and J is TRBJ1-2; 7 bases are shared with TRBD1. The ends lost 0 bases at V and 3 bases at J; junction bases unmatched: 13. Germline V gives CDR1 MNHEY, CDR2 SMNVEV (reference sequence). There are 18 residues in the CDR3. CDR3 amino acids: CASSLSRNGTDLHYGYTF. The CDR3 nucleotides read TGTGCCAGCAGTTTATCGAGGAATGGGACAGATCTTCACTATGGCTACACCTTC.

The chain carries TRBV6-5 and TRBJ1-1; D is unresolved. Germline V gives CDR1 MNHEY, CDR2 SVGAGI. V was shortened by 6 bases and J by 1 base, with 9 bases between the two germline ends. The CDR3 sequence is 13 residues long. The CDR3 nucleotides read TGTGCCAGCAGCTCGTGGGAGAACACTGAAGCTTTCTTT. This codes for CASSSWENTEAFF.

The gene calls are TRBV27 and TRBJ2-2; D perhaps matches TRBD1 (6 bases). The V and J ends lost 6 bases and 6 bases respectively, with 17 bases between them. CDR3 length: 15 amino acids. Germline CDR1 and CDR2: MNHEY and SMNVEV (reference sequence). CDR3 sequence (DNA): TGTGCCAGCAGGCGCCATAACAGGGACCCCGGGGAGCTGTTTTTT. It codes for CASRRHNRDPGELFF.

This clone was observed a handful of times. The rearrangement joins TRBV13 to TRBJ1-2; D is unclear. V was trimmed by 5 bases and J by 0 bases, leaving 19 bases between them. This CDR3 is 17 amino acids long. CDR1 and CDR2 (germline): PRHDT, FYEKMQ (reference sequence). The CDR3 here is CASSGNLGRQTNYGYTF. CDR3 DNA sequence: TGTGCCAGCAGCGGTAATCTAGGGCGTCAGACTAACTATGGCTACACCTTC.

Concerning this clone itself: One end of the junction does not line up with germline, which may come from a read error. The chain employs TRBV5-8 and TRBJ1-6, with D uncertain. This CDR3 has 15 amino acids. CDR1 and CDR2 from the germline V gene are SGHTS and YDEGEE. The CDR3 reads CASSLAGVYSSPLHF. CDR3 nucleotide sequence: TGTGCCAGCAGCTTGGCCGGGGTATATAGTTCACCCCTCCACTTT. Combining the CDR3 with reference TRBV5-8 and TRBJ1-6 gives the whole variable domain EAGVTQSPTHLIKTRGQQATLRCSPISGHTSVYWYQQALGLGLQFLLWYDEGEERNRGNFPPRFSGRQFPNYSSELNVNALELEDSALYLCASSLAGVYSSPLHFGNGTRLTVT.

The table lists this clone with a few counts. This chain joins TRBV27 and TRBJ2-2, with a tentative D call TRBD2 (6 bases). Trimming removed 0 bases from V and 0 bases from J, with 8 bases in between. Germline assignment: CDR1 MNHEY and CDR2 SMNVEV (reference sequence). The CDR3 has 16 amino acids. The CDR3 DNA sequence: TGTGCCAGCAGTTTATCCGGGACTCCGAACACCGGGGAGCTGTTTTTT. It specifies CASSLSGTPNTGELFF.

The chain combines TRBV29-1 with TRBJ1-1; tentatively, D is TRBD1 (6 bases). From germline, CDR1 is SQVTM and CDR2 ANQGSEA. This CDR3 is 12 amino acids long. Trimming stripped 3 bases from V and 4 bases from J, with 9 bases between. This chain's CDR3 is CSVDQGPTEAFF. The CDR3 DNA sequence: TGCAGCGTTGACCAGGGGCCCACTGAAGCTTTCTTT.

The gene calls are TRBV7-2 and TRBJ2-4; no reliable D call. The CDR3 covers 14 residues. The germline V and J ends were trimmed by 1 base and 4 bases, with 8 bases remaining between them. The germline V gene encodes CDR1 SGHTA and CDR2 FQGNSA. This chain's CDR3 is CASSLVGGKNIQYF. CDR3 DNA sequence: TGTGCCAGCAGCTTAGTGGGCGGTAAAAACATTCAGTACTTC.

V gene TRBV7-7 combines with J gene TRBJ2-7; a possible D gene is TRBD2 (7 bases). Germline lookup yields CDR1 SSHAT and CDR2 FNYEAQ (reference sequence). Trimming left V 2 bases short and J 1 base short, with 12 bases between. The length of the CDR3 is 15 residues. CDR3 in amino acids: CASSLRRGASYEQYF. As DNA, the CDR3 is TGTGCCAGCAGCTTACGCCGGGGGGCGTCCTACGAGCAGTACTTC.

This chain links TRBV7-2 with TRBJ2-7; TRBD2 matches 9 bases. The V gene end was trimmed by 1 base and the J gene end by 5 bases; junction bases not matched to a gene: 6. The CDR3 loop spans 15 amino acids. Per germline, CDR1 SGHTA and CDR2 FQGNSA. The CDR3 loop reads CASSLVAGGPHEQYF. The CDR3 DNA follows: TGTGCCAGCAGCTTAGTTGCGGGAGGGCCGCACGAGCAGTACTTC.

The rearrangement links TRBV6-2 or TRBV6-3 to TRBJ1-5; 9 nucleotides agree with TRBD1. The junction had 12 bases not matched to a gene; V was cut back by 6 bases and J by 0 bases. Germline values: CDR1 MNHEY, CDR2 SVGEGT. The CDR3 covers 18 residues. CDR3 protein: CASSPDRGSPHSNQPQHF. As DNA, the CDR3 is TGTGCCAGCAGCCCGGACAGGGGATCTCCCCATAGCAATCAGCCCCAGCATTTT.

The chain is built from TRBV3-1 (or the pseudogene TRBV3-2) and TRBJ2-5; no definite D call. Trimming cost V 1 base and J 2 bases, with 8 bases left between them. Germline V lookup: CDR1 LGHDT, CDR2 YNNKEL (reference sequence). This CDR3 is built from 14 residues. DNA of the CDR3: TGTGCCAGCAGCCAAGCCACAGCACAAGAGACCCAGTACTTC. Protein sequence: CASSQATAQETQYF.

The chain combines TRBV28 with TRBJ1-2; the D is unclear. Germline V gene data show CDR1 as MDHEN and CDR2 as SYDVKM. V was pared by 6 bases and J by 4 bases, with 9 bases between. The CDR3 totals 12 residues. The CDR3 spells CASSPAIYGYTF. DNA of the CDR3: TGTGCCAGCAGCCCTGCGATCTATGGCTACACCTTC.

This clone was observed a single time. CDR3 sequence (DNA): TGTGCCAGCAGCTTTATACAGGGTGGTGGCTACACCTTC. Its translation is CASSFIQGGGYTF. This chain uses TRBV5-6 with TRBJ1-2; possible D gene TRBD1, 6 bases. Trimming removed 2 bases from V and 7 bases from J, with 12 bases in between. Per the germline V gene, CDR1 is SGHDT and CDR2 is YYEEEE. The CDR3 is 13 amino acids. Supplemented by reference TRBV5-6 and TRBJ1-2, the full variable domain reads DAGVTQSPTHLIKTRGQQVTLRCSPKSGHDTVSWYQQALGQGPQFIFQYYEEEERQRGNFPDRFSGHQFPNYSSELNVNALLLGDSALYLCASSFIQGGGYTFGSGTRLTVV.

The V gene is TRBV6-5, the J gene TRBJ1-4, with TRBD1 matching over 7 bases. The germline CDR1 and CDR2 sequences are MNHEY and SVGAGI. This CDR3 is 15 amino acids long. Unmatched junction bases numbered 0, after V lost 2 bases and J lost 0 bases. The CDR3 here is CASSYGTATNEKLFF. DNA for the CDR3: TGTGCCAGCAGTTACGGGACAGCAACTAATGAAAAACTGTTTTTT.

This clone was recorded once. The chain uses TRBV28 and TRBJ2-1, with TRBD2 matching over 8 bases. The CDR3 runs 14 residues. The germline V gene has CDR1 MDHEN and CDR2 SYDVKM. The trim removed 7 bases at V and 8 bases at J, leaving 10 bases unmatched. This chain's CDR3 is CASKRLAGSYEQFF. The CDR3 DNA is TGTGCCAGCAAGAGGCTAGCGGGTTCGTATGAGCAGTTCTTC.